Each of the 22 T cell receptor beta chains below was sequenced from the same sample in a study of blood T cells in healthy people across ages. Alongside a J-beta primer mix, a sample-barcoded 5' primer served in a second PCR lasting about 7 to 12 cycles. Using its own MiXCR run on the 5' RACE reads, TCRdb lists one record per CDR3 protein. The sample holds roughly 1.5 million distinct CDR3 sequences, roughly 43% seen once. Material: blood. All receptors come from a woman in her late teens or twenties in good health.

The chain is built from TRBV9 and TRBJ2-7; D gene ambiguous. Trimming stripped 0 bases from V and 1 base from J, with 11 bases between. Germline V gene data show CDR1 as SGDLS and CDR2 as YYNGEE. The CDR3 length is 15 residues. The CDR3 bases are TGTGCCAGCAGCGTAGGACACGCGACTTCCTACGAGCAGTACTTC. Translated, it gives CASSVGHATSYEQYF.

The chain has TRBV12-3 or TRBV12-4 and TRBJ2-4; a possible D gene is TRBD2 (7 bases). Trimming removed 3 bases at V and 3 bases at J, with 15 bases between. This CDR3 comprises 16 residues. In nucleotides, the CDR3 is TGTGCCAGCAGTTTCAGGGAGGGGGGACGCAAAAACATTCAGTACTTC. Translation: CASSFREGGRKNIQYF.

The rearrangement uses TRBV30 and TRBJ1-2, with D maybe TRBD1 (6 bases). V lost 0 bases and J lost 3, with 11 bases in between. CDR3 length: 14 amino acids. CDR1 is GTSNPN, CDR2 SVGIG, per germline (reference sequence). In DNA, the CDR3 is TGTGCCTGGAGTGTACTGGGGGGCGACTATGGCTACACCTTC. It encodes CAWSVLGGDYGYTF.

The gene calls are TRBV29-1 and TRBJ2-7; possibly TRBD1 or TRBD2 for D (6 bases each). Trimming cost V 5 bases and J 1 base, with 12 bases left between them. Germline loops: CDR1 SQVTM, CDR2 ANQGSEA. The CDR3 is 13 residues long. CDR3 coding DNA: TGCAGCGTTCGGGGGCGCCTGTCCTACGAGCAGTACTTC. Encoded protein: CSVRGRLSYEQYF.

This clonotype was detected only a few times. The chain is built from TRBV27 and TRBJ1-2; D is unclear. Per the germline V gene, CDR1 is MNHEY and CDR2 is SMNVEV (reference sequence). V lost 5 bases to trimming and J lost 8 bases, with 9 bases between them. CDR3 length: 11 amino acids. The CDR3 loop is CASSDFYGYTF. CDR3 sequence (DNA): TGTGCCAGCAGTGACTTCTACGGCTACACCTTC.

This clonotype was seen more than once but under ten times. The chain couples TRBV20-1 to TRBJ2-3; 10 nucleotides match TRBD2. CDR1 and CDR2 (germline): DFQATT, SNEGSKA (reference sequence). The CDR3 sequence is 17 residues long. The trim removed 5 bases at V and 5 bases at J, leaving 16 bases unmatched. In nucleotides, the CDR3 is TGCAGTGCTCCAAGGCCCGGGACTAGCGTACGTCTAGATACGCAGTATTTT. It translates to CSAPRPGTSVRLDTQYF.

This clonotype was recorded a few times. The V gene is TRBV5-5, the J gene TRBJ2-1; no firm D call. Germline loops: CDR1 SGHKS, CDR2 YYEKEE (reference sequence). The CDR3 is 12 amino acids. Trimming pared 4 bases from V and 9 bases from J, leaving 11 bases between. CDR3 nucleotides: TGTGCCAGCAGCCAGAACTGGAGTGAGCAGTTCTTC. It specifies CASSQNWSEQFF.

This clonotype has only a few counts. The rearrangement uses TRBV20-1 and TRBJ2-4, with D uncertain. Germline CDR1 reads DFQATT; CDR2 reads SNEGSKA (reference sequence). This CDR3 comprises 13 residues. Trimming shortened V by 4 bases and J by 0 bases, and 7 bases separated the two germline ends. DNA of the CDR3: TGCAGTGCTACCTTTCTAGCCAAAAACATTCAGTACTTC. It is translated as CSATFLAKNIQYF.

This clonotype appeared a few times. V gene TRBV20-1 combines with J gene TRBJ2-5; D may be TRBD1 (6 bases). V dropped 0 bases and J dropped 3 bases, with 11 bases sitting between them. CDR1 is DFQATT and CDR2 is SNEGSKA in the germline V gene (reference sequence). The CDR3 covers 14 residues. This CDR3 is CSARDASGEETQYF. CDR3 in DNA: TGCAGTGCTAGAGATGCTTCAGGGGAAGAGACCCAGTACTTC.

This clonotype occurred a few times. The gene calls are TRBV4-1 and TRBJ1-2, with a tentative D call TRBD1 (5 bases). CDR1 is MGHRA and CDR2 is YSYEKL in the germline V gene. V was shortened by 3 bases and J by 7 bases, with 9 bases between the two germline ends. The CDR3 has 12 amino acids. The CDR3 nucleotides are TGCGCCAGCAGCCAGAAAACAGGTGGCTACACCTTC. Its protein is CASSQKTGGYTF.

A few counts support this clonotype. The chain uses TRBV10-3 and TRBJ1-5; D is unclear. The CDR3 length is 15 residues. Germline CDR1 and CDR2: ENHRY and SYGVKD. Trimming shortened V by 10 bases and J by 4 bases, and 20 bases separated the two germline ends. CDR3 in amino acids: CATNTPDGENQPQHF. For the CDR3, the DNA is TGTGCCACCAATACTCCTGACGGGGAAAATCAGCCCCAGCATTTT.

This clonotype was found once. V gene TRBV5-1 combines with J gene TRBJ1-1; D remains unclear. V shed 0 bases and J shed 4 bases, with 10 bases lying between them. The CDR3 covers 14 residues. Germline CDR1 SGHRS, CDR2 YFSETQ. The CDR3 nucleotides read TGCGCCAGCAGCTTGGGATCCGGGTTCACTGAAGCTTTCTTT. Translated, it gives CASSLGSGFTEAFF. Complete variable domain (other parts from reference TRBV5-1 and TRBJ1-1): KAGVTQTPRYLIKTRGQQVTLSCSPISGHRSVSWYQQTPGQGLQFLFEYFSETQRNKGNFPGRFSGRQFSNSRSEMNVSTLELGDSALYLCASSLGSGFTEAFFGQGTRLTVV.

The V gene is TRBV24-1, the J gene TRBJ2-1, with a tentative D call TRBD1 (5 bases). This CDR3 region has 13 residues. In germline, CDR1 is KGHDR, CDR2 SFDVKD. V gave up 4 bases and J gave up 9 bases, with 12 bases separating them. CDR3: CATSDPTQGEQFF. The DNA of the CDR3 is TGTGCCACCAGTGACCCGACGCAGGGTGAGCAGTTCTTC.

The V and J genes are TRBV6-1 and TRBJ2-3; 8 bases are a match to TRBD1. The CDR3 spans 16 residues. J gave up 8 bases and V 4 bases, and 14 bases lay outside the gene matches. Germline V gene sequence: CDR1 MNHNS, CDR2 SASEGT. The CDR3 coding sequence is TGTGCCAGCAGTGTGGGACAGGTATATCCGCAGGGTACGCAGTATTTT. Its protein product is CASSVGQVYPQGTQYF.

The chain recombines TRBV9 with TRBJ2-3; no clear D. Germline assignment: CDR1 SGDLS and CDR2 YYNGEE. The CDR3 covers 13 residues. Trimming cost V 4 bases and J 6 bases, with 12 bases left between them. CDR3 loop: CASSTDPADTQYF. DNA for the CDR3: TGTGCCAGCAGCACGGACCCCGCGGATACGCAGTATTTT. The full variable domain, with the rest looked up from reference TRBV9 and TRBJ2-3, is DSGVTQTPKHLITATGQRVTLRCSPRSGDLSVYWYQQSLDQGLQFLIQYYNGEERAKGNILERFSAQQFPDLHSELNLSSLELGDSALYFCASSTDPADTQYFGPGTRLTVL.

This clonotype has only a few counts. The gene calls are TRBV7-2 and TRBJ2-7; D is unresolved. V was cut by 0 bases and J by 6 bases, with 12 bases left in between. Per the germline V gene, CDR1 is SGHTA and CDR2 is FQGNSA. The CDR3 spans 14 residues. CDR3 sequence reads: CASSLAFVKPEQYF. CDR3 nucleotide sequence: TGTGCCAGCAGCTTAGCTTTTGTAAAGCCCGAGCAGTACTTC.

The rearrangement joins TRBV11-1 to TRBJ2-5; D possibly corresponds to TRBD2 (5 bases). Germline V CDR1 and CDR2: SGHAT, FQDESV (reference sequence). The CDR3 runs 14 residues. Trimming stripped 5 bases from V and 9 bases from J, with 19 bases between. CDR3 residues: CASSRQDGKRSQYF. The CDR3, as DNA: TGTGCCAGCAGCCGCCAGGACGGGAAGAGGTCCCAGTACTTC.

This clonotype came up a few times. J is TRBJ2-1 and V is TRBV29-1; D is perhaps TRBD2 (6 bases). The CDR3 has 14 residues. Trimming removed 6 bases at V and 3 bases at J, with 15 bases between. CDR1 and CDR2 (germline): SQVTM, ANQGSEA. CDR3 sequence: CSVIPGGNYNEQFF. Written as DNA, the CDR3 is TGCAGCGTCATCCCCGGGGGTAACTACAATGAGCAGTTCTTC.

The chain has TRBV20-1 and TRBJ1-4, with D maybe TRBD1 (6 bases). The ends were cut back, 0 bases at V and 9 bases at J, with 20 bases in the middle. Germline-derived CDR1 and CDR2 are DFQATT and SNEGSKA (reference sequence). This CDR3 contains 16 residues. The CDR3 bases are TGCAGTGCTAGAGATAGCGGGTACAGGGTCGGCAAAAAACTGTTTTTT. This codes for CSARDSGYRVGKKLFF.

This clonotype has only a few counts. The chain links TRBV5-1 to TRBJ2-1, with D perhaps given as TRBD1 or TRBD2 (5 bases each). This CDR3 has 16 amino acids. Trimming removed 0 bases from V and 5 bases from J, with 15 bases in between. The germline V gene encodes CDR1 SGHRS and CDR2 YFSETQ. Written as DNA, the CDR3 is TGCGCCAGCAGCTTGGGCGTGACGCTGGGGGACAATGAGCAGTTCTTC. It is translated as CASSLGVTLGDNEQFF. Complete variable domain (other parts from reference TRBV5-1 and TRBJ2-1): KAGVTQTPRYLIKTRGQQVTLSCSPISGHRSVSWYQQTPGQGLQFLFEYFSETQRNKGNFPGRFSGRQFSNSRSEMNVSTLELGDSALYLCASSLGVTLGDNEQFFGPGTRLTVL.

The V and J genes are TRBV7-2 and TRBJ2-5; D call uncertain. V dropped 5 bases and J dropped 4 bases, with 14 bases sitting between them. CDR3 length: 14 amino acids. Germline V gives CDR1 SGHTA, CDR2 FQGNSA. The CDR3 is CASSLQPERETQYF. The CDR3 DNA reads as TGTGCCAGCAGCCTCCAGCCCGAGCGAGAGACCCAGTACTTC.

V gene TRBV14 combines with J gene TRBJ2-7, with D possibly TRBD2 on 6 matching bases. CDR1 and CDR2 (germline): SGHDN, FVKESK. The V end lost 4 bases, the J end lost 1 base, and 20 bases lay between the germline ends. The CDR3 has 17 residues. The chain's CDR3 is CASSRTGARRDSYEQYF. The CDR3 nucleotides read TGTGCCAGCAGCCGCACCGGGGCGCGGCGGGATTCCTACGAGCAGTACTTC. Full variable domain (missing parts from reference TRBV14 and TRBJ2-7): EAGVTQFPSHSVIEKGQTVTLRCDPISGHDNLYWYRRVMGKEIKFLLHFVKESKQDESGMPNNRFLAERTGGTYSTLKVQPAELEDSGVYFCASSRTGARRDSYEQYFGPGTRLTVT.